The clone carrying this T cell receptor beta chain was found a few times. The antigen is unknown. This entry comes from a study of identical twins. The study's findings and limits: Out-of-frame alpha sequences shared by twins showed excess low generation probability.

Unique molecular identifiers were present on cDNA, and template switching added a universal primer site. One entry per CDR3 protein, called by TCRdb with MiXCR from the 5' RACE reads. In the table there are 750,000 to 950,000 distinct CDR3 sequences, about 12% of which are singletons. The CDR3 is made up of 16 amino acids. Germline CDR1 reads MNHEY; CDR2 reads SVGAGI. V was trimmed by 4 bases and J by 4 bases, leaving 17 bases between them. These data were also filed under a second study, of yellow fever vaccine responses in identical twins.

The rearrangement uses TRBV6-5 and TRBJ2-4, with D possibly being TRBD2 (5 bases). This clonotype was sampled from a woman aged 18-30 years in good health. Sequencing used PBMCs. The CDR3 DNA reads TGTGCCAGCAGTTCCCTCCCCCTTGGCGGGAAAAACATTCAGTACTTC. Residues: CASSSLPLGGKNIQYF.